These T cell receptor beta chains were read from a single sample in a study of technical replicates of blood from several donors. Method: immunoSEQ multiplex PCR; TCRdb's copy keeps in-frame clones and lacks some. The table lists 65,000 to 95,000 clones, about 97% of them singletons. Specimen: T cells isolated from PBMCs. These receptor sequences come from a human donor in good health. Each CDR3 is given with its conserved first and last residue. D genes are given only for firm matches. Size values are once, few and many counts, or a class for expanded clones, and some rows have none.

d_call j_call v_call cdr3_length clone_size cdr3_nt cdr3_aa
NA TRBJ1-1 TRBV15 19 NA TGTGCCACCAGCAGAGACCGGATAATTTGGGGGCGGCAGAACACTGAAGCTTTCTTT CATSRDRIIWGRQNTEAFF
TRBD1 TRBJ2-7 TRBV7-9 11 NA TGTGCCACGACAGGGTTTGACGAGCAGTACTTC CATTGFDEQYF
TRBD2 TRBJ2-3 TRBV6-5 16 NA TGTGCCAGCAGTTACTCGATGACTAGCGGGGGGGCAACGCAGTATTTT CASSYSMTSGGATQYF
TRBD2 TRBJ2-1 TRBV10-3 16 NA TGTGCCATCAGCCTCGAGACTAGCGGGGCCTACAATGAGCAGTTCTTC CAISLETSGAYNEQFF
NA TRBJ2-1 TRBV28 13 NA TGTGCCAGCAGTTTTAGCGGTCACAATGAGCAGTTCTTC CASSFSGHNEQFF
NA TRBJ1-1 TRBV27 16 NA TGTGCCAGCAGTTCTCCCTACCAGGGGCGGATCACTGAAGCTTTCTTT CASSSPYQGRITEAFF
NA TRBJ2-7 TRBV27 13 NA TGTGCCAGCAGTTACAGGGATAGGTACGAGCAGTACTTC CASSYRDRYEQYF
NA TRBJ2-7 TRBV15 13 NA TGTGCCACCAGCAGAGATCGGGGGTACGAGCAGTACTTC CATSRDRGYEQYF
TRBD1 TRBJ1-2 TRBV6-5 14 once TGTGCCAGCAGTAGGGACAGTTTGGGCTATGGCTACACCTTC CASSRDSLGYGYTF
NA TRBJ2-7 TRBV14 12 once TGTGCCAGCAGCCAAGAGAGCTACGAGCAGTACTTC CASSQESYEQYF
NA TRBJ1-2 TRBV2 16 NA TGTGCCAGCAGTGAAGCCCGCCTCGCAGGGAACTATGGCTACACCTTC CASSEARLAGNYGYTF
NA TRBJ2-1 TRBV5-1 11 NA TGCGCCAGCAGCTTAGATTACATGCAGTTCTTC CASSLDYMQFF